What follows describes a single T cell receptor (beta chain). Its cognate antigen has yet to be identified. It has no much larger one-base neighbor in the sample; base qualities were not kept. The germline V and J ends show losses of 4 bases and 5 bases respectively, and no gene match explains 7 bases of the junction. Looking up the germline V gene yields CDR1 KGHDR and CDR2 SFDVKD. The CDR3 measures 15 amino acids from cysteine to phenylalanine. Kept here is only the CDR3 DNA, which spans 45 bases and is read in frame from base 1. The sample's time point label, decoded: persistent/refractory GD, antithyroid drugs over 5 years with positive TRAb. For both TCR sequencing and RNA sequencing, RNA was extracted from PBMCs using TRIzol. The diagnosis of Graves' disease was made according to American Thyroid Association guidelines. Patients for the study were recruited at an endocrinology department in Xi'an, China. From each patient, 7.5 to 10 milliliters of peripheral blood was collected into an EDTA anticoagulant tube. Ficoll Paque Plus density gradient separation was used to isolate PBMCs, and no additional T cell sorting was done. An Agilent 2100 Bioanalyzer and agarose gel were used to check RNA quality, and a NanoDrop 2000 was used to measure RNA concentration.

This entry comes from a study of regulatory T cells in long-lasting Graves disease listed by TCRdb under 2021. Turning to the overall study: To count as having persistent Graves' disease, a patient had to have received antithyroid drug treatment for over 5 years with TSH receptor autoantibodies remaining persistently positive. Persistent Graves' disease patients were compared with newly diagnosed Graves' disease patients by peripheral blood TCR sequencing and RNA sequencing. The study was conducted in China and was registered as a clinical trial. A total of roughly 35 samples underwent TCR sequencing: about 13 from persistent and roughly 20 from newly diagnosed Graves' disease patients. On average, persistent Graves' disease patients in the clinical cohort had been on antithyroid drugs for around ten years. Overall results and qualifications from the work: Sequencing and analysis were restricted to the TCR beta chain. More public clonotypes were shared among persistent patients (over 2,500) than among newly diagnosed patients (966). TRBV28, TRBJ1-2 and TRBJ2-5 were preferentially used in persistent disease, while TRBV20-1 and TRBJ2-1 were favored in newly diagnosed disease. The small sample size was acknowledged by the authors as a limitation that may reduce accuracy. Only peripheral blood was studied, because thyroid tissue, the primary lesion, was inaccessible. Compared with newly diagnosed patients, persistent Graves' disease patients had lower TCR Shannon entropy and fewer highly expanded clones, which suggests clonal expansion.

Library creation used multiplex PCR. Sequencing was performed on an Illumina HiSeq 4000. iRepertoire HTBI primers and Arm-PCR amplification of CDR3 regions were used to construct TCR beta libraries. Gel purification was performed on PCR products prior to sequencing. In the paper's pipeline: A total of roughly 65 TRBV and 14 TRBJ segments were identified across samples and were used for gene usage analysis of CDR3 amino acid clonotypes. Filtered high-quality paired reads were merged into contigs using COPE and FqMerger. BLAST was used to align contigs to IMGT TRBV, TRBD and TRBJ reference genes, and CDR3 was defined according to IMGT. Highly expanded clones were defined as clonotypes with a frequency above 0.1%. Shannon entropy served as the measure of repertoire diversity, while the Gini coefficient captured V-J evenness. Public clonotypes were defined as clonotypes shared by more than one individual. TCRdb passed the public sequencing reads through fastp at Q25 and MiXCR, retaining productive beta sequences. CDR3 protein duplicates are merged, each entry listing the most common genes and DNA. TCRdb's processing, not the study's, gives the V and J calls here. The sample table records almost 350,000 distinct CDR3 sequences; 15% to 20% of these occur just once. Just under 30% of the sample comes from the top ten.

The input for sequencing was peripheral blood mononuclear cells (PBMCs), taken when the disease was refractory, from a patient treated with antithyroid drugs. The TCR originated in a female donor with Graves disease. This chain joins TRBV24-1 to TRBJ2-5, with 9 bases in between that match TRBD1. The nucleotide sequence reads TGTGCCACCAGTGAATCGGGACAGGGTCCGGAGACCCAGTACTTC. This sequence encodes CATSESGQGPETQYF.